The rows below give T cell receptor beta chains drawn from one sample of a study of regulatory T cells in long-lasting Graves disease. TCRdb itself ran the multiplex PCR reads through MiXCR, one entry per CDR3 protein. The table shows hundreds of thousands of distinct CDR3 sequences, with 15% to 20% occurring only once. A further study also used this sample, focusing on T cells in Graves' hyperthyroidism and ophthalmopathy.

Material: peripheral blood mononuclear cells (PBMCs), obtained at new diagnosis, from a patient treated with antithyroid drugs. These TCRs come from a woman aged 25 to 39 with Graves disease. The CDR3 runs from the conserved cysteine through the conserved F or W. D genes are given only for firm matches. For some rows the clone size is stated as once, few or many, or as a class when expanded; others skip it.

TRBV7-9	TRBJ2-1	NA	TRBD1	13	CASSSTGVNEQFF	TGTGCCAGCAGCTCGACAGGGGTGAATGAGCAGTTCTTC
TRBV2	TRBJ1-2	NA	TRBD1	13	CASRAGQGTGYTF	TGTGCCAGCAGGGCGGGACAGGGGACGGGCTACACCTTC
TRBV5-6	TRBJ1-1	many	NA	12	CASSLNPREAFF	TGTGCCAGCAGCTTGAATCCACGTGAAGCTTTCTTT
TRBV24-1	TRBJ2-5	many	TRBD1	15	CATSDGGTGGETQYF	TGTGCCACCAGTGATGGGGGGACAGGGGGGGAGACCCAGTACTTC
TRBV2	TRBJ2-1	NA	TRBD2	12	CASSPPRGGQFF	TGTGCCAGCAGTCCGCCGCGCGGGGGGCAGTTCTTC
TRBV9	TRBJ2-1	many	TRBD2	16	CASSVAIAGGINEQFF	TGTGCCAGCAGCGTAGCTATAGCGGGAGGAATCAATGAGCAGTTCTTC
TRBV12-3/TRBV12-4	TRBJ2-7	many	TRBD1	14	CASSRTGTSYEQYF	TGTGCCAGCAGTCGGACAGGGACTTCCTACGAGCAGTACTTC
TRBV2	TRBJ2-1	few	NA	14	CASKRNPLYNEQFF	TGTGCCAGCAAGCGGAATCCCCTATACAATGAGCAGTTCTTC
TRBV28	TRBJ1-1	NA	TRBD1	11	CASHTGVKAFF	TGTGCCAGTCACACAGGGGTGAAAGCTTTCTTT
TRBV6-1	TRBJ2-3	NA	NA	14	CASSEPPILDTQYF	TGTGCCAGCAGTGAACCTCCTATTCTCGATACGCAGTATTTT
TRBV14	TRBJ2-2	NA	TRBD2	14	CASTSGVNTGEPFF	TGTGCCAGCACTAGCGGGGTTAACACCGGGGAGCCGTTTTTT
TRBV12-3/TRBV12-4	TRBJ1-6	NA	NA	17	CASSLNGRATKFAPLHF	TGTGCCAGCAGTTTAAATGGCAGGGCGACCAAATTTGCACCCCTCCACTTT
TRBV7-8	TRBJ1-3	NA	NA	16	CASSWGASATGNTIYF	TGTGCCAGCAGCTGGGGAGCCTCAGCTACCGGAAACACCATATATTTT
TRBV12-3/TRBV12-4	TRBJ2-1	many	TRBD2	13	CASHRDYTNEQFF	TGTGCCAGCCACCGGGACTATACTAATGAGCAGTTCTTC
TRBV11-2	TRBJ2-7	many	TRBD1	14	CASRGTGGPYEQYF	TGTGCCAGCAGAGGGACAGGGGGTCCCTACGAGCAGTACTTC
TRBV6-1	TRBJ1-1	many	TRBD1	19	CASSGRWNRQGEMRTEAFF	TGTGCCAGCAGTGGAAGATGGAACCGACAGGGGGAAATGCGGACTGAAGCTTTCTTT
TRBV20-1	TRBJ2-1	few	TRBD2	18	CSARGPLQTSETYNEQFF	TGCAGTGCTAGAGGTCCTCTACAGACTAGCGAGACCTACAATGAGCAGTTCTTC
TRBV2	TRBJ1-6	many	TRBD1	12	CASTGGESPLHF	TGTGCCAGCACAGGGGGCGAGTCACCCCTCCACTTT
TRBV24-1	TRBJ2-7	many	NA	11	CATSWADEQYF	TGTGCCACCAGTTGGGCGGACGAGCAGTACTTC
TRBV28	TRBJ1-6	many	TRBD1	16	CASSLVGIQGNSPLHF	TGTGCCAGCAGTTTAGTGGGGATACAGGGGAATTCACCCCTCCACTTT
TRBV6-2/TRBV6-3	TRBJ1-1	many	NA	12	CASRERGVEAFF	TGTGCCAGCAGGGAACGGGGGGTGGAAGCTTTCTTT
TRBV20-1	TRBJ2-3	NA	TRBD2	17	CSARDFRLAGGTDTQYF	TGCAGTGCTAGAGATTTCCGGCTAGCGGGAGGCACAGATACGCAGTATTTT
TRBV5-1	TRBJ1-1	NA	TRBD1	15	CASSGGDSPSTEAFF	TGCGCCAGCAGCGGCGGGGACAGCCCCTCGACCGAAGCTTTCTTT